There are a few counts of the clone carrying this TCR beta chain. No antigen is known for it. The sample comes from a study of CD8+CD57+ T cells in acquired aplastic anemia. Study-level points and caveats: Overlap between patients and controls comprised 25 to 30 CD8+ CDR3 sequences.

All patients picked for sequencing had shown, by flow cytometry, an expansion of CD8+CD57+ cells. The CDR3 has 15 residues. V was clipped by 6 bases and J by 0 bases, with 9 bases between them. Germline V CDR1 and CDR2: SGHAT, FQNNGV. The use of genomic DNA as template underpinned the TCR beta VDJ and CDR3 profiling. MiXCR, applied by TCRdb to the reads, yields one record per CDR3 protein. The sample includes around 430,000 distinct CDR3 sequences, about a third of them seen just once. The source is a human donor with aplastic anemia. What was sequenced was sorted CD4+, CD8+, or CD8+CD57+ T cells (not recorded which) from PBMCs. The gene calls are TRBV11-2 and TRBJ2-6, with D hard to call. The CDR3 region is CASSLGISGANVLTF. CDR3 sequence (DNA): TGTGCCAGCAGTTTGGGGATCTCTGGGGCCAACGTCCTGACTTTC.